The T cell receptor beta chain described here comes from a study of cytomegalovirus exposure and HLA in healthy donors. At the level of the study: About four fifths of 350 to 400 genotyped donors fell in the Caucasian-associated ancestry cluster.

PCR was performed using 60 Vbeta and 13 Jbeta primers. The repertoire was sequenced with immunoSEQ multiplex PCR; TCRdb's copy has only in-frame clones and lacks some. Among 150,000 to 200,000 clones listed, less than 85% were seen once. On this clone itself: Its antigen remains unknown.

CDR1 is SQVTM and CDR2 is ANQGSEA in the germline V gene. The CDR3 has 12 amino acids. V was clipped by 3 bases and J by 4 bases, with 9 bases between them. Findings of the study overall: It has been reported that TCR beta sequences accurately predicted the HLA-A and HLA-B alleles of most subjects. Follow-up analysis later connected one missense variant in DCLRE1C with trimming of TCR beta V- and J-genes.

The receptor was derived from a man younger than 30 in good health and CMV-seronegative. Sequencing was done on a sample of PBMCs. The chain joins TRBV29-1 to TRBJ1-1; D call uncertain. The CDR3, as DNA: TGCAGCGTTGAGCGAGATGTCACTGAAGCTTTCTTT. Translation gives CSVERDVTEAFF.